One T cell receptor (beta chain) is described in this entry. The sample originates from a study of CD8+ T cells in alopecia areata. It was cDNA, reverse transcribed from extracted RNA, that served as the sequencing template. TCRdb keeps only in-frame clones here, not all; method: immunoSEQ multiplex PCR. The repertoire holds approximately 100,000 clones, with roughly three fifths as singletons. Regarding treatment: oral pan-JAK inhibitor, 5-10 mg twice daily. The source material was CD8+ T cells sorted from blood, sampled at approximately week 60, from a patient treated with tofacitinib. This clonotype was obtained from a human donor with alopecia areata.

In DNA, the CDR3 is TGTGCCAGTAGTATCGACTGGAATAGCAATCAGCCCCAGCATTTT. Residues: CASSIDWNSNQPQHF. The rearrangement links TRBV19 to TRBJ1-5; unclear D gene. The CDR3 is 15 residues long. The V end was cut by 3 bases, the J end by 0 bases, with 9 bases between. Germline lookup yields CDR1 LNHDA and CDR2 SQIVND (reference sequence).